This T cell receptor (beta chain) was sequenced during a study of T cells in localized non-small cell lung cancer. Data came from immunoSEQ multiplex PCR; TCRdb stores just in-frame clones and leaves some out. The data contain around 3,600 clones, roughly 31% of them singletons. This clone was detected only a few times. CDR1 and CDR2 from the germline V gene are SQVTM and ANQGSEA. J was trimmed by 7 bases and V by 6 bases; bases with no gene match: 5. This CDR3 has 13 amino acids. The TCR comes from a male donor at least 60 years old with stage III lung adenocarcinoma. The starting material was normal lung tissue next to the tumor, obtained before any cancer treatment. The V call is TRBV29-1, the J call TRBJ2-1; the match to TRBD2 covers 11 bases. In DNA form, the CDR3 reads TGCAGCGTGGGGAGACTAGCGGGAAATGAGCAGTTCTTC. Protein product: CSVGRLAGNEQFF.